What follows are 14 T cell receptor beta chains derived from one specimen sequenced in a study of T cell changes during pregnancy in multiple sclerosis. TCRdb's table, derived via immunoSEQ multiplex PCR, lists solely in-frame clones and lacks some. The sample holds fewer than 85,000 clones, roughly 93% seen once. This specimen was peripheral blood, taken in the second trimester of pregnancy. These receptors were obtained from a female donor with multiple sclerosis, enrolled in a pregnancy study.

The rearrangement joins TRBV5-6 to TRBJ1-1; D is uncertain. V was trimmed by 6 bases and J by 1 base, leaving 10 bases between them. Germline loops: CDR1 SGHDT, CDR2 YYEEEE. CDR3 size: 13 residues. The CDR3 DNA follows: TGTGCCAGCACCCAGGCAGAGAACACTGAAGCTTTCTTT. Protein sequence: CASTQAENTEAFF.

J is TRBJ1-5 and V is TRBV5-5, with 7 bases identical to TRBD1. CDR1 and CDR2 (germline): SGHKS, YYEKEE (reference sequence). The CDR3 contains 14 residues. After removal of 2 bases from V and 3 bases from J, the junction contained 2 bases not matched to a gene. Written as DNA, the CDR3 is TGTGCCAGCAGCTTCGGACAGGCCAATCAGCCCCAGCATTTT. Translating gives CASSFGQANQPQHF.

V usage is TRBV5-1 and J usage is TRBJ1-3, with 7 positions matching TRBD1. The CDR3 consists of 15 residues. V was clipped by 3 bases and J by 0 bases; unmatched bases: 3. In germline, CDR1 is SGHRS, CDR2 YFSETQ. The CDR3 reads CASSSGQISGNTIYF. The CDR3 bases are TGCGCCAGCAGCTCGGGACAGATCTCTGGAAACACCATATATTTT.

The CDR3 DNA sequence: TGTGCCAGCAGCGTAGGTCAGGGTATCTCTGGAAACACCATATATTTT. It codes for CASSVGQGISGNTIYF. The chain has TRBV9 and TRBJ1-3; TRBD1 might be the D (5 bases). CDR3 length equals 16 residues. Trimming removed 0 bases at V and 0 bases at J, with 10 bases between. The germline V gene has CDR1 SGDLS and CDR2 YYNGEE.

This clone was found once. An end of the junction does not agree with germline; a read error may underlie this. The V gene is TRBV5-1, the J gene TRBJ2-7, with D possibly being TRBD1 or TRBD2 (7 bases each). Germline CDR1 is SGHRS and CDR2 is YFSETQ. The CDR3 runs to 11 residues. The chain's CDR3 is CAGRGGVEQYF. The CDR3 nucleotides are TGCGCCGGCAGGGGGGGTGTCGAGCAGTACTTC.

This chain joins TRBV7-8 and TRBJ2-1; possible D gene TRBD2, 6 bases. The CDR3 totals 17 residues. From germline, CDR1 is SGHVS and CDR2 FQNEAQ. Trimming shortened V by 4 bases and J by 4 bases, and 20 bases separated the two germline ends. CDR3 loop: CASSWVLGGATYNEQFF. The CDR3 DNA is TGTGCCAGCAGCTGGGTCCTTGGCGGGGCTACGTACAATGAGCAGTTCTTC. The variable domain in full, with the rest retrieved from reference TRBV7-8 and TRBJ2-1, is GAGVSQSPRYKVAKRGQDVALRCDPISGHVSLFWYQQALGQGPEFLTYFQNEAQLDKSGLPSDRFFAERPEGSVSTLKIQRTQQEDSAVYLCASSWVLGGATYNEQFFGPGTRLTVL.

In its sample, this clone was seen a few times. The chain employs TRBV6-6 and TRBJ1-2; D unclear. The CDR3 has 13 residues. Germline V gives CDR1 MNHNY, CDR2 SVGAGI (reference sequence). V lost 1 base to trimming and J lost 6 bases, with 9 bases between them. CDR3 residues: CASSYFSGDGYTF. The CDR3 coding sequence is TGTGCCAGCAGTTACTTCTCCGGGGATGGCTACACCTTC.

The chain uses TRBV5-7 and TRBJ1-1; D is perhaps TRBD1 (5 bases). TRBV5-7 is an ORF for which the function is uncertain. Trimming took 4 bases from V and 1 from J, leaving 14 bases between them. The CDR3 is 15 amino acids. CDR3: CASSAGTAGNTEAFF. Written as DNA, the CDR3 is TGTGCCAGCAGCGCGGGGACCGCCGGGAACACTGAAGCTTTCTTT.

This rearrangement joins TRBV19 to TRBJ2-4; 9 nucleotides agree with TRBD1. CDR3 length equals 13 residues. V shed 5 bases, J shed 10 bases, and the junction held 6 bases outside the gene matches. Germline V gene data show CDR1 as LNHDA and CDR2 as SQIVND (reference sequence). The CDR3 reads CASSPGTGLIQYF. In nucleotides, the CDR3 is TGTGCCAGTAGTCCCGGGACAGGGTTGATTCAGTACTTC.

The chain uses TRBV4-1 and TRBJ1-5; D might be TRBD1 (5 bases). CDR1 is MGHRA and CDR2 is YSYEKL in the germline V gene. The germline V and J ends were trimmed by 2 bases and 0 bases, with 14 bases remaining between them. The CDR3 consists of 17 residues. CDR3: CASSQSPGRGSNQPQHF. Written as DNA, the CDR3 is TGCGCCAGCAGCCAATCCCCAGGGAGGGGTAGCAATCAGCCCCAGCATTTT.

For the CDR3, the DNA is TGTGCCAGCAGCTTAGTCAGGGGGGCAGGGCTCAGCGAGCAGTACTTC. Encoded protein: CASSLVRGAGLSEQYF. V gene TRBV11-2 combines with J gene TRBJ2-7, with D tentatively TRBD1 (7 bases). This CDR3 comprises 16 residues. The V end lost 1 base, the J end lost 6 bases, and 19 bases lay between the germline ends. The germline CDR1 and CDR2 sequences are SGHAT and FQNNGV.

The V gene is TRBV9, the J gene TRBJ1-1, with a possible D match to TRBD1 (6 bases). There are 14 residues in the CDR3. Between the trimmed V and J ends, which lost 5 bases and 3 bases, there was a span of 14 bases. CDR1 is SGDLS and CDR2 is YYNGEE in the germline V gene. The CDR3 bases are TGTGCCAGCAGTCCCCAGGGGTGGGACACTGAAGCTTTCTTT. Encoded protein: CASSPQGWDTEAFF.

The chain links TRBV2 to TRBJ2-7; TRBD1 matches at 7 bases. The germline CDR1 and CDR2 sequences are SNHLY and FYNNEI. V lost 7 bases, J lost 3 bases, and 9 bases stayed unmatched. The CDR3 has 14 amino acids. The CDR3 bases are TGTGCCAGCAAGGGGGACAGTACCCTCTACGAGCAGTACTTC. It translates to CASKGDSTLYEQYF.

The chain uses TRBV10-1 and TRBJ2-3; weak D call: TRBD2 (6 bases). V was pared by 2 bases and J by 2 bases, with 8 bases between. The germline CDR1 and CDR2 sequences are WNHNN and SYGVQD (reference sequence). CDR3 size: 14 residues. For the CDR3, the DNA is TGCGCCAGCAGTGAGCCGGGAGCCACAGATACGCAGTATTTT. It encodes CASSEPGATDTQYF.